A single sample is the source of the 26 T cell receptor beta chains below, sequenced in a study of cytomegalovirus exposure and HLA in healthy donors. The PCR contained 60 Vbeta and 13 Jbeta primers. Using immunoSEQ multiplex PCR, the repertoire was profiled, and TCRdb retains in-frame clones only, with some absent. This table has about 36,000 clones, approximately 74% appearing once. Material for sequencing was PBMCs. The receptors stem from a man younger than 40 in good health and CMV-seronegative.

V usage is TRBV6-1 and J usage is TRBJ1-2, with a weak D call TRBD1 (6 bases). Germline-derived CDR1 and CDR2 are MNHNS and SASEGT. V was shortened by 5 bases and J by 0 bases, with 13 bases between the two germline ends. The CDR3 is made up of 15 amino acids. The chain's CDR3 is CASSKTGQTNYGYTF. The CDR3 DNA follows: TGTGCCAGCAGTAAAACAGGACAGACTAACTATGGCTACACCTTC.

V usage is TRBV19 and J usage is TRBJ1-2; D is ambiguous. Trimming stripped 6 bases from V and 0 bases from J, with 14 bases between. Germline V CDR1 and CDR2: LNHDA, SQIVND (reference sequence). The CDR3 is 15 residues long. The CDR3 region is CASRNGRFSNYGYTF. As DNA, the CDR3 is TGTGCCAGTAGAAACGGGAGATTCTCTAACTATGGCTACACCTTC.

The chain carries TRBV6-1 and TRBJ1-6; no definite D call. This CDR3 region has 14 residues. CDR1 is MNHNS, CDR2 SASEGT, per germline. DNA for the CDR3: TGTACCAACCGTGGGAGCTCCTATAATTCACCCCTCCACTTT. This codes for CTNRGSSYNSPLHF.

This CDR3 reads CASGRTGGWNEQFF. CDR3 nucleotide sequence: TGCGCCAGCGGGCGGACAGGTGGGTGGAATGAGCAGTTCTTC. V gene TRBV5-1 combines with J gene TRBJ2-1; 7 positions match TRBD1. Trimming took 7 bases from V and 7 from J; bases not matched to a gene: 11. Germline V lookup: CDR1 SGHRS, CDR2 YFSETQ. The CDR3 is 14 amino acids. Together with reference TRBV5-1 and TRBJ2-1, the CDR3 gives the full variable domain: KAGVTQTPRYLIKTRGQQVTLSCSPISGHRSVSWYQQTPGQGLQFLFEYFSETQRNKGNFPGRFSGRQFSNSRSEMNVSTLELGDSALYLCASGRTGGWNEQFFGPGTRLTVL.

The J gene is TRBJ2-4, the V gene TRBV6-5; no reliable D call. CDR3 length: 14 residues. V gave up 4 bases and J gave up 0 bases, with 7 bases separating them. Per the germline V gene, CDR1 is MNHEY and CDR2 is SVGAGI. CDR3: CASSSSLAKNIQYF. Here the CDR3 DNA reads TGTGCCAGCAGTTCTTCCCTAGCCAAAAACATTCAGTACTTC.

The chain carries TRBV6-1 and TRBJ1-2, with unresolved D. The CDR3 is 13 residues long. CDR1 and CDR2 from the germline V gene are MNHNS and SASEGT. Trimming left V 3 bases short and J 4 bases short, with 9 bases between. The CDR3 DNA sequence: TGTGCCAGCAGTGAGAGGGATTCCTATGGCTACACCTTC. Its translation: CASSERDSYGYTF.

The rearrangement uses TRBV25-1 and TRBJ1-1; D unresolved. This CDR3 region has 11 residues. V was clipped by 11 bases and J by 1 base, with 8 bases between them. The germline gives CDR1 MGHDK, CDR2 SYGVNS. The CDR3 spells CAAAGNTEAFF. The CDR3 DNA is TGTGCCGCGGCGGGGAACACTGAAGCTTTCTTT.

The CDR3 spells CASSQDPGGVDYGYTF. The CDR3 DNA reads as TGCGCCAGCAGCCAAGACCCGGGGGGGGTTGACTATGGCTACACCTTC. This chain joins TRBV4-3 and TRBJ1-2; TRBD1 is a possible D gene (5 bases). This CDR3 is built from 16 residues. CDR1 and CDR2 from the germline V gene are LGHNA and YSLEER. The V and J ends lost 0 bases and 3 bases respectively, with 14 bases between them.

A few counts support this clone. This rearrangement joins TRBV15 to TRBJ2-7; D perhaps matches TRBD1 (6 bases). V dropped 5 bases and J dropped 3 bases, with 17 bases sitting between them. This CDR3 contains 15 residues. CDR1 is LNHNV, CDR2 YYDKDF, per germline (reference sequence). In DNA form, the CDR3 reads TGTGCCACCAGCCAAAGAGAGACAGGTTTCTACGAGCAGTACTTC. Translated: CATSQRETGFYEQYF.

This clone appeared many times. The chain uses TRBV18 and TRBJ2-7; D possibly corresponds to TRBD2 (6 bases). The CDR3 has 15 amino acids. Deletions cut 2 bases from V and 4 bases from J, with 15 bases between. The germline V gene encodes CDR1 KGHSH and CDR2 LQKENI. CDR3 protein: CASSPGAGSHYEQYF. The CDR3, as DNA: TGTGCCAGCTCACCAGGGGCGGGGAGTCATTACGAGCAGTACTTC.

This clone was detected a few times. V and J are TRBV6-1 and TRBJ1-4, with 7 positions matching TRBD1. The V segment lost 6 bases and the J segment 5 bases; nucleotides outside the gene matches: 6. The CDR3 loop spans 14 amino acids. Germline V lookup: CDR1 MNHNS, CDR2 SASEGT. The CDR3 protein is CASRGQNQNEKLFF. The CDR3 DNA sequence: TGTGCCAGCAGGGGACAGAACCAGAATGAAAAACTGTTTTTT.

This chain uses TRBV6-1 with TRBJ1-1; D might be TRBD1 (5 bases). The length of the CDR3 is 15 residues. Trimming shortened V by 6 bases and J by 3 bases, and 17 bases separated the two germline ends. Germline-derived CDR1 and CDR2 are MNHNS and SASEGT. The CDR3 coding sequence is TGTGCCAGCAGAGCTGACTGGGGGGGAGACACTGAAGCTTTCTTT. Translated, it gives CASRADWGGDTEAFF.

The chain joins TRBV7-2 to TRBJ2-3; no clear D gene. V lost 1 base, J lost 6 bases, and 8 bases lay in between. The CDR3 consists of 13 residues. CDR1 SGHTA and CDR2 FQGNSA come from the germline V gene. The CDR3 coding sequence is TGTGCCAGCAGCTTAGGCGGCCAGGATACGCAGTATTTT. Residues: CASSLGGQDTQYF.

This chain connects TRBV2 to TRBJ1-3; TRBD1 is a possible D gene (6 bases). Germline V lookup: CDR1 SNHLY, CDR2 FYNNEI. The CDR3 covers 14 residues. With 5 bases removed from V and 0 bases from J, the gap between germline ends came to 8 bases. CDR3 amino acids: CASSLQGSGNTIYF. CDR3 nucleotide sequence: TGTGCCAGCAGTTTACAGGGCTCTGGAAACACCATATATTTT.

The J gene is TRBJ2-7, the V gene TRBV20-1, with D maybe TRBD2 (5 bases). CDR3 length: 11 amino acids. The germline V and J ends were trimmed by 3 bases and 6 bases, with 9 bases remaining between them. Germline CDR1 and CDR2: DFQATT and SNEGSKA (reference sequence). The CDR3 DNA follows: TGCAGTGCTAGCGGGGTCGGCGAGCAGTACTTC. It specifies CSASGVGEQYF.

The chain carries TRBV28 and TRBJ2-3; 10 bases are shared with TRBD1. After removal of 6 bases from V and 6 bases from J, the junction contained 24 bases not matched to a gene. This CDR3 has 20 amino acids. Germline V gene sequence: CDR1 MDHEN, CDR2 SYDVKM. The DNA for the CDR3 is TGTGCCAGCAGACCCCTATTCGGGACAGGGGTCGCGGTCGGTTCGGATACGCAGTATTTT. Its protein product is CASRPLFGTGVAVGSDTQYF.

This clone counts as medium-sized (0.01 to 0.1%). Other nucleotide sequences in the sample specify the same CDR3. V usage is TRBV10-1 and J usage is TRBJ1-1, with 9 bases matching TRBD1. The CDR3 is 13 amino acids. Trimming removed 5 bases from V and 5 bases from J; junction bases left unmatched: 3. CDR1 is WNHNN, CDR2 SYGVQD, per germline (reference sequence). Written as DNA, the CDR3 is TGCGCCAGCAGTCCGGGACAGGGTACTGAAGCTTTCTTT. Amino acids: CASSPGQGTEAFF.

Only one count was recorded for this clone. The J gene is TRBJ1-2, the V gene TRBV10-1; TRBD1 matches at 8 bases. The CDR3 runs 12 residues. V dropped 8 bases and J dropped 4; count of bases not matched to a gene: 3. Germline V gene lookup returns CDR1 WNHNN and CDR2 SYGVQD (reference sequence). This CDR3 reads CASGDRRYGYTF. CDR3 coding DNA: TGCGCCAGCGGGGACAGGCGCTATGGCTACACCTTC.

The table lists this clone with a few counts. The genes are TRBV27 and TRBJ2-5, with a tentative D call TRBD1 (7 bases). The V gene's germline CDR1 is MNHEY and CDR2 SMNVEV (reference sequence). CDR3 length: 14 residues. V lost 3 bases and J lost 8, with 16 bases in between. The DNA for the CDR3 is TGTGCCAGCAGTTTCGCGGGGACAGTGGTAACCCAGTACTTC. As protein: CASSFAGTVVTQYF.

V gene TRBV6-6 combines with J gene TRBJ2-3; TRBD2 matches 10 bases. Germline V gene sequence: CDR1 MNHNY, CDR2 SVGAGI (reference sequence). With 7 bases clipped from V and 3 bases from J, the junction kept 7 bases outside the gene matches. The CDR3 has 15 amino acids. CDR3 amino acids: CASKAGGPWTDTQYF. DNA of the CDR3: TGTGCCAGCAAAGCGGGAGGGCCATGGACAGATACGCAGTATTTT.

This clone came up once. The CDR3 DNA is TGTGCCAGCATAACCCACCGGACAGGGGAGGCTTTCTTT. Encoded protein: CASITHRTGEAFF. The V and J genes are TRBV2 and TRBJ1-1, with 9 bases fitting TRBD1. Germline V gene data show CDR1 as SNHLY and CDR2 as FYNNEI. The CDR3 contains 13 residues. V was pared by 7 bases and J by 11 bases, with 11 bases of the junction left unmatched.

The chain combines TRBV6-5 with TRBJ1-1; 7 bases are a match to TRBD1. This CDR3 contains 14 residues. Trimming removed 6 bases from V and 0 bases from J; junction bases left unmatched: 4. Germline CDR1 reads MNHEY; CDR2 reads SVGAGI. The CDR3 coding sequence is TGTGCCAGCAGAGGGACAGCCTTGAACACTGAAGCTTTCTTT. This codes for CASRGTALNTEAFF.

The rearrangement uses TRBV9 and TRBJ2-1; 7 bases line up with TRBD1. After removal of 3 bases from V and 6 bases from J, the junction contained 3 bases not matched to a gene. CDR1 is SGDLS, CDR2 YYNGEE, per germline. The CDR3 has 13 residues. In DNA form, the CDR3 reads TGTGCCAGCAGCGAGGGGGCGGTCAATGAGCAGTTCTTC. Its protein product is CASSEGAVNEQFF.

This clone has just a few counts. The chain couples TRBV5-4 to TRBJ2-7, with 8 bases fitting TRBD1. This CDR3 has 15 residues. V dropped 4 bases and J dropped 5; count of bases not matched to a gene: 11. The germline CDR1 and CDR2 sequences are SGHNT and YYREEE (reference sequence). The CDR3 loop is CASSRFGTGRHEQYF. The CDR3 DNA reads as TGTGCCAGCAGCCGTTTTGGGACAGGCCGTCACGAGCAGTACTTC.

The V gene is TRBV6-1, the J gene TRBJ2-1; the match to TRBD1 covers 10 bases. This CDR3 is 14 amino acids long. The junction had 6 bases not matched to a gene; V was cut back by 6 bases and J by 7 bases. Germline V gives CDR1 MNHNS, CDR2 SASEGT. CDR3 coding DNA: TGTGCCAGCAGAGGACAGGGGGATTTAAATGAGCAGTTCTTC. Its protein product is CASRGQGDLNEQFF.

The CDR3 DNA is TGCGCCAGCAGCCCGACTAGCGGTGAATACAATGAGCAGTTCTTC. This codes for CASSPTSGEYNEQFF. The V call is TRBV4-1, the J call TRBJ2-1; 9 bases line up with TRBD2. After removal of 4 bases from V and 4 bases from J, the junction contained 5 bases not matched to a gene. This CDR3 spans 15 amino acids. In germline, CDR1 is MGHRA, CDR2 YSYEKL.